This TCR beta chain was observed in a study of regulatory T cells in long-lasting Graves disease. This clonotype showed up many times. Time point: newly diagnosed GD, antithyroid drugs for less than 3 months. There was RNA extracted from PBMCs, and the TCR library was made from it. Trimming cost V 2 bases and J 6 bases, with 14 bases left between them. Germline lookup yields CDR1 KGHSH and CDR2 LQKENI. The CDR3 consists of 15 residues. Investigators prepared the TCR beta libraries by applying iRepertoire HTBI primers and Arm-PCR of CDR3 regions. MiXCR, applied by TCRdb to the multiplex PCR reads, yields one record per CDR3 protein. There are some 560,000 distinct CDR3 sequences in the sample; roughly 16% occur only once, and 20% to 25% lies in the top ten. This sample also belongs to another study, concerning T cells in Graves' hyperthyroidism and ophthalmopathy. That work states: Clinicians diagnosed patients from clinical symptoms, serum thyroxine and TRAb, thyroid ultrasound and orbital computed tomography. Carried out on the TCR CDR3, a first-round RT-PCR used the HTBI primer set. Ophthalmopathy could be told apart from stable hyperthyroidism with a 13 V-J model.

The sample consisted of peripheral blood mononuclear cells (PBMCs), taken at new diagnosis, from a patient treated with antithyroid drugs. This TCR derives from a woman aged 40 to 65 with Graves disease. This chain uses TRBV18 with TRBJ1-5; D might be TRBD1 (5 bases). For the CDR3, the DNA is TGTGCCAGCTCACCAGGGACGGACCCGGGTCAGCCCCAGCATTTT. This encodes CASSPGTDPGQPQHF.